The clone carrying this T cell receptor (beta chain) was picked up many times. The antigen remains undetermined. Unique molecular identifiers were present on the cDNA, and a universal primer site came from template switching. MiXCR was run by TCRdb on the 5' RACE reads, yielding one entry per CDR3 protein. In the table there are 120,000 to 150,000 distinct CDR3 sequences, roughly 3.5% of which are singletons. This sample was included in a study of identical twins. The study, taken as a whole, reports: Twin-shared out-of-frame alpha sequences were enriched for low generation probability.

CDR3 size: 15 residues. Trimming took 0 bases from V and 5 from J, leaving 9 bases between them. In germline, CDR1 is SGDLS, CDR2 YYNGEE. The receptor was derived from a man between 18 and 35 years old in good health. Sequencing input: memory T cells sorted from blood. This rearrangement joins TRBV9 to TRBJ2-6; D remains ambiguous. Here the CDR3 DNA reads TGTGCCAGCAGCGTAGAAGATCGTAGGGCCAACGTCCTGACTTTC. Translated: CASSVEDRRANVLTF. Supplemented by reference TRBV9 and TRBJ2-6, the full variable domain reads DSGVTQTPKHLITATGQRVTLRCSPRSGDLSVYWYQQSLDQGLQFLIQYYNGEERAKGNILERFSAQQFPDLHSELNLSSLELGDSALYFCASSVEDRRANVLTFGAGSRLTVL.